This T cell receptor beta chain was obtained from a study of cytomegalovirus exposure and HLA in healthy donors. General study results and limits: Later analysis identified a missense DCLRE1C variant that was linked to TCR beta V- and J-gene trimming.

The PCR employed 60 Vbeta primers together with 13 Jbeta primers. TCRdb's copy holds only in-frame clones and misses some; the assay was immunoSEQ multiplex PCR. Among some 190,000 clones listed, 65% to 75% were seen once. Germline assignment: CDR1 SGHVS and CDR2 FQNEAQ. CDR3 length: 17 amino acids. The V and J ends lost 5 bases and 2 bases respectively, with 21 bases between them. A remark on this clone: Its antigen is unknown.

This chain connects TRBV7-8 to TRBJ2-5; D might be TRBD1 (6 bases). The receptor was isolated from a man aged 30-40 years in good health and CMV-seropositive. Input material: PBMCs. The CDR3: CASSHQLRGKPQETQYF. CDR3 nucleotide sequence: TGTGCCAGCAGCCACCAGTTGAGGGGGAAACCGCAAGAGACCCAGTACTTC.